Listed here is a single T cell receptor beta chain. In this sample, this clonotype turned up many times. The clone's antigen remains unknown. Within one base of it there is no much larger clone, and no base qualities were kept. cDNA was synthesized by template-switch 5'RACE using a primer carrying a 10-nucleotide random unique molecular identifier by which each TCR transcript was tagged. Each sequencing run produced over 170 million TCR-beta sequences covering 15-18 subjects. The RNeasy kit was used for extraction of total RNA. The KAPA Real-time Library Amplification kit was used to amplify TCR-beta VDJ regions with primers for the TCR constant region and the 5'RACE anchor. A first PCR added sample indexes and Illumina adaptors, after which a second PCR increased the library yield. After purification with Ampure beads, the TCR product of roughly 650 bp was size-selected on a 2% E-gel SizeSelection system. Before pooling, library quality was checked on a Bioanalyzer, concentration was measured with Qubit, and libraries were quantified with the Kapa Library Quantification kit. Paired-end 2 x 150 bp sequencing of the libraries was performed on an Illumina HiSeq 2500. To increase sequence diversity, roughly 24-32% phiX was spiked into each library pool. Per the source publication's procedure: The quality-filtered reads were processed with the UMI-based MiGEC pipeline, whose error correction step removed more than 75% of the raw TCR sequences. IMGT germline references were used for alignment of VDJ genes, and clonotypes were defined by a unique CDR3 amino acid sequence together with V-J genes. Clonal expansion, Shannon diversity and CDR3 relatedness (CalcPairwiseDistances, ClusterSamples) were evaluated with VDJtools, and phylogenetic trees were built with CLCbio workbench. Expanded clones were defined as having at least 8 unique UMIs, based on coefficient-of-variation modelling across technical triplicates. TCRdb reran the public reads through fastp at Q25 and MiXCR, keeping productive beta chains. A single entry per CDR3 protein holds the most common genes and DNA from its merged rows. TCRdb's processing, not the authors' own work, is the source of the V and J calls. The sample yields 35,000 to 40,000 distinct CDR3 sequences; 11% were counted once. The ten largest clones represent under 5% of the sample.

TCR libraries for sorted subsets were made from over 750,000 sorted CD4+ or CD8+ T cells. Peripheral blood was subjected to Ficoll-Hypaque density gradient centrifugation to isolate PBMCs, which were then cryopreserved in liquid nitrogen. The study also sequenced paired sorted CD4+ and CD8+ subsets from healthy controls, HAM/TSP patients and MS patients. The sample is drawn from a study of neurological immune-mediated disorders (dated 2019 in TCRdb). Looking at the study overall: Peripheral blood TCR-beta repertoires from HTLV-I-associated myelopathy (HAM/TSP) patients, multiple sclerosis patients and healthy controls were compared by UMI-based sequencing. Longitudinal samples, technical triplicates and paired sorted CD4+ and CD8+ T-cell subsets, alongside PBMC samples, were included among the approximately 98 TCR-beta libraries. The cohort comprised 68 subjects: roughly 15 HAM/TSP patients, 35 or so multiple sclerosis patients and approximately 20 healthy controls. Summary of the overall study and its limitations: Expanded clones from different subjects shared no identical CDR3 amino acid sequences, which suggests that TCR-beta repertoires were private in all groups. The highest TCR clonal expansion was observed in HAM/TSP patients, whereas the lowest was observed in MS patients, even when compared with healthy controls.

What was sequenced was CD4+ T cells from blood. The sequence came from a woman younger than 45 with HTLV-1-associated myelopathy (HAM/TSP).

The CDR3 here reads CSAREIRETQYF. The nucleotides are TGCAGTGCTAGAGAGATCAGGGAGACCCAGTACTTC. The chain employs TRBV20-1 and TRBJ2-5; the D gene lacks a confident call. The CDR1 and CDR2 encoded by the germline V gene (reference sequence) are DFQATT and SNEGSKA. Taken from cysteine to phenylalanine, the CDR3 has 12 residues. Only the CDR3 part of the read is kept: 36 bases, read in frame from the first base. V and J lose 0 bases and 5 bases, and a span of 7 bases separates them.